This TCR beta chain is from a study of T cells in Graves' hyperthyroidism and ophthalmopathy. At the level of the study: Peripheral blood was acquired at first diagnosis, ahead of any therapy whatsoever.

What was amplified from RNA transcripts were TCR beta CDR3 regions. A set of HTBI primers served as the primers for a first-round RT-PCR of the TCR CDR3. TCRdb itself ran the multiplex PCR reads through MiXCR, one entry per CDR3 protein. Here the sample spans over 450,000 distinct CDR3 sequences, roughly 15% being singletons. Ophthalmopathy patients had moderate-to-severe active disease, CAS ≥3, NOSPECS ≥4, and disease duration under 3 months. Uncontrolled infection, other autoimmune disease, pregnancy or lactation led to exclusion. Germline CDR1 is SGHRS and CDR2 is YFSETQ. V lost 5 bases and J lost 4; bases outside the gene matches: 4. The CDR3 contains 13 residues.

The sequenced sample was blood. This sequence originates from a woman between 18 and 29 years old with Graves' ophthalmopathy. The gene calls are TRBV5-1 and TRBJ2-3; 7 positions agree with TRBD2. The CDR3, as DNA: TGCGCCAGCAGGGGGGGGGGGGCAGATACGCAGTATTTT. Translating it yields CASRGGGADTQYF.